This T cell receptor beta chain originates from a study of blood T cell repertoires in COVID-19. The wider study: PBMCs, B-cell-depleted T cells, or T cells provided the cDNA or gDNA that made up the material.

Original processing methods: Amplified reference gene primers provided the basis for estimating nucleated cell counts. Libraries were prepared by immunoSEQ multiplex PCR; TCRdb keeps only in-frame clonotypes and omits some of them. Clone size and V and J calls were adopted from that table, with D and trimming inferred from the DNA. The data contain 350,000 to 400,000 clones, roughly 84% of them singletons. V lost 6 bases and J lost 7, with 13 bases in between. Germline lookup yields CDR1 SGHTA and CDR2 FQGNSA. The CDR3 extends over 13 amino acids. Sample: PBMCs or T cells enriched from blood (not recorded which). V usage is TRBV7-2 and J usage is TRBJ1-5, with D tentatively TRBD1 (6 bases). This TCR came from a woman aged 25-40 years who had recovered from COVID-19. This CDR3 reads CASSRDKMQPQHF. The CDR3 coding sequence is TGTGCCAGCAGTCGGGACAAAATGCAGCCCCAGCATTTT. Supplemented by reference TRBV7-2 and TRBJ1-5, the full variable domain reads GAGVSQSPSNKVTEKGKDVELRCDPISGHTALYWYRQSLGQGLEFLIYFQGNSAPDKSGLPSDRFSAERTGGSVSTLTIQRTQQEDSAVYLCASSRDKMQPQHFGDGTRLSIL.